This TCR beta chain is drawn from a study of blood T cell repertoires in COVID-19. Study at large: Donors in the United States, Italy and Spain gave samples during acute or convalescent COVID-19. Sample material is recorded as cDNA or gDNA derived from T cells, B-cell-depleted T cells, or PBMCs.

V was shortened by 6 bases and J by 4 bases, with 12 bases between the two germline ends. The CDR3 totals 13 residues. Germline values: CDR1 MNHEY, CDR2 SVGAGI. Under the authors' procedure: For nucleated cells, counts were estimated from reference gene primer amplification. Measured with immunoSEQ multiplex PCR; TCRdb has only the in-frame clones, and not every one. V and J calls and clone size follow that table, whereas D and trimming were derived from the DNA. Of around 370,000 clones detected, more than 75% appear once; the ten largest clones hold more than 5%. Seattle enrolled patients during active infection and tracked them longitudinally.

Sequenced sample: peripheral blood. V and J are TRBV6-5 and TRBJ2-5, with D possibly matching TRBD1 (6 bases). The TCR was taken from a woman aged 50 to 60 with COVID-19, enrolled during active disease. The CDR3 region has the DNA TGTGCCAGCAGGCAACCAGGGGCAGAGACCCAGTACTTC. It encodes CASRQPGAETQYF.